A single sample gave rise to the 6 T cell receptor beta chains below, sequenced in a study of blood T cell repertoires in COVID-19. The protocol was immunoSEQ multiplex PCR, while the TCRdb copy is restricted to in-frame clones and leaves out a portion. The sample yields about 250,000 clones, approximately 84% seen once. What was sequenced was peripheral blood. The receptors originated from a man aged 45-65 years with active or convalescent COVID-19.

V usage is TRBV7-2 and J usage is TRBJ1-5; a possible D gene is TRBD1 (6 bases). V lost 2 bases and J 4 bases, leaving 6 bases between the germline ends. CDR1 and CDR2 (germline): SGHTA, FQGNSA. This CDR3 is built from 13 residues. In DNA, the CDR3 is TGTGCCAGCAGCTTAACAGGGAATCAGCCCCAGCATTTT. It specifies CASSLTGNQPQHF.

Ten or more counts support this clone. The sample has other DNA sequences that encode this CDR3 too. V usage is TRBV9 and J usage is TRBJ2-7, with 8 nucleotides matching TRBD1. CDR3 size: 15 residues. Germline CDR1 reads SGDLS; CDR2 reads YYNGEE. V lost 3 bases, J lost 6 bases, and 11 bases stayed unmatched. The CDR3 reads CASSAGTGPLTEQYF. The CDR3 DNA reads TGTGCCAGCAGCGCAGGGACAGGCCCGCTTACCGAGCAGTACTTC. The full variable domain, rest sourced from reference TRBV9 and TRBJ2-7, is DSGVTQTPKHLITATGQRVTLRCSPRSGDLSVYWYQQSLDQGLQFLIQYYNGEERAKGNILERFSAQQFPDLHSELNLSSLELGDSALYFCASSAGTGPLTEQYFGPGTRLTVT.

This chain connects TRBV10-3 to TRBJ1-1, with D uncertain. The CDR3 totals 15 residues. From germline, CDR1 is ENHRY and CDR2 SYGVKD. Trimming cost V 0 bases and J 6 bases, with 14 bases left between them. The CDR3 DNA reads as TGTGCCATCAGTGAGTCGGGTTTACGGGAACCTGAAGCTTTCTTT. Translating it yields CAISESGLREPEAFF.

The V call is TRBV28, the J call TRBJ2-2; 12 bases are shared with TRBD2. CDR3 size: 18 residues. The V segment lost 5 bases and the J segment 2 bases; nucleotides outside the gene matches: 9. CDR1 is MDHEN and CDR2 is SYDVKM in the germline V gene. The CDR3 DNA sequence: TGTGCCAGCAGTGCAACTAGCGGGGGGACTGCTAACACCGGGGAGCTGTTTTTT. Translated, it gives CASSATSGGTANTGELFF.

The chain links TRBV28 to TRBJ1-1, with D unresolved. The CDR3 runs 13 residues. The germline V gene encodes CDR1 MDHEN and CDR2 SYDVKM. The V gene lost 5 bases and the J gene lost 7 bases, with 14 bases spanning the gap. The CDR3 nucleotides are TGTGCCAGCAGTCTCGACAAGTCCTTTGAAGCTTTCTTT. The encoded protein is CASSLDKSFEAFF.

The V gene is TRBV5-1, the J gene TRBJ2-5; tentative D call: TRBD1 (6 bases). This CDR3 has 14 residues. CDR1 is SGHRS and CDR2 is YFSETQ in the germline V gene. V was cut by 0 bases and J by 5 bases, with 11 bases left in between. Here the CDR3 reads CASSLALGAETQYF. The DNA of the CDR3 is TGCGCCAGCAGCTTGGCCCTGGGGGCGGAGACCCAGTACTTC.